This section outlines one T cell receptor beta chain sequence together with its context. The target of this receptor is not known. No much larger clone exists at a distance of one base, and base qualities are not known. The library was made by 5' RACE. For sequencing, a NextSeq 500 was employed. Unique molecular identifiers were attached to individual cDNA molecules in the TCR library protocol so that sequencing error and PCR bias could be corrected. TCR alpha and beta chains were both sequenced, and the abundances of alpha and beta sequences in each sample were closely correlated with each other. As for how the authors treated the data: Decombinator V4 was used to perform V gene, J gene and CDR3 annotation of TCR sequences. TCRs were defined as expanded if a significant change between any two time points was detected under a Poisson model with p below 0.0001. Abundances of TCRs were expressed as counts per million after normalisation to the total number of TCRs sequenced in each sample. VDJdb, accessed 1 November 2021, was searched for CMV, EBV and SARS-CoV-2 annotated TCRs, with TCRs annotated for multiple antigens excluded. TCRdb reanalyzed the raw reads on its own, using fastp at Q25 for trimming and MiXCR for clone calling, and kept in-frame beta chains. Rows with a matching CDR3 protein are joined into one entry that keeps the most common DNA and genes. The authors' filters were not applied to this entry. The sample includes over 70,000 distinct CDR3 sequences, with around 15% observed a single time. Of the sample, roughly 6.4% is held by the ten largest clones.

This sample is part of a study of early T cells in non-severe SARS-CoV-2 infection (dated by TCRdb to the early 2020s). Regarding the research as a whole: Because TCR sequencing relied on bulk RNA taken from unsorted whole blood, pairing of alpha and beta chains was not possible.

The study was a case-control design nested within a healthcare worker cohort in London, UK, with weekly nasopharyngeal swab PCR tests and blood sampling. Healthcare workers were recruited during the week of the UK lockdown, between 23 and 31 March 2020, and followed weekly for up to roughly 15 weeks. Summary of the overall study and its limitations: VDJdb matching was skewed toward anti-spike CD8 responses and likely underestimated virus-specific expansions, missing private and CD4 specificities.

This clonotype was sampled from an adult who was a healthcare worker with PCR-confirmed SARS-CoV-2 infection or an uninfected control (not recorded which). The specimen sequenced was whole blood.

The nucleotide sequence reads as follows: TGTGCCTGGAACCCGGACAGGGTGAGTGAAGCTTTCTTT. Translated, this is CAWNPDRVSEAFF. The sequence is built from TRBV30 and TRBJ1-1; a stretch of 8 junction bases matches TRBD1. CDR1 and CDR2 (GTSNPN, SVGIG) derive from the germline V gene (reference sequence). V has 4 bases trimmed and J has 7 bases trimmed; junction bases matching no gene number 8. Spanning cysteine to phenylalanine, the CDR3 consists of 13 amino acids. Here the CDR3 DNA is all that survives: 39 bases in frame from base 1.